This record looks at one TCR beta chain sequence and its context. Its antigen is still unknown. This sample stems from a study of T cells after yellow fever vaccination. Points from the study as a whole: There was a small share of clonotypes that showed up in both the CD4 and CD8 compartments.

TCRdb itself ran the 5' RACE reads through MiXCR, one entry per CDR3 protein. The sample comprises hundreds of thousands of distinct CDR3 sequences, around a sixth of which are singletons, and 18% rests with the top ten. V trimming: 5 bases; J trimming: 2 bases; junction bases outside the gene matches: 15. CDR3 length equals 18 residues. Germline CDR1 LNHNV, CDR2 YYDKDF (reference sequence). The receptor was derived from a man younger than 30 who received the YFV17D yellow fever vaccine. The chain combines TRBV15 with TRBJ2-5; 9 bases fit TRBD2. The specimen comprised PBMCs, sampled before the yellow fever booster vaccination. CDR3 loop: CATSGSTSGGAVQETQYF. CDR3 bases: TGTGCCACCAGCGGATCGACTAGCGGAGGGGCAGTACAAGAGACCCAGTACTTC.